Sequencing of this TCR beta chain was carried out in a study of CD8 T cells in ankylosing spondylitis. This CDR3 has 18 amino acids. V gave up 0 bases and J gave up 4 bases; unmatched junction bases: 11. CDR1 DFQATT and CDR2 SNEGSKA come from the germline V gene (reference sequence). Whole-study findings and limits: Disease-associated clones were reportedly significantly overrepresented in matched ankylosing spondylitis synovial fluid. Seemingly distinctive of ankylosing spondylitis blood was a TCR beta motif formed by eight highly homologous variants. Some of the motif variants had earlier been found in reactive arthritis patients' fluid and blood.

One entry per CDR3 protein, called by TCRdb with MiXCR from the 5' RACE reads. This repertoire shows 200,000 to 250,000 distinct CDR3 sequences, 15% to 20% found once; its top ten account for about two fifths. In regard to this clonotype: Antigen unknown.

The V and J genes are TRBV20-1 and TRBJ2-3; 12 positions agree with TRBD2. The sequenced sample consisted of blood, either unsorted or a sorted T cell fraction (not recorded which). The TCR sequence derives from a male donor with ankylosing spondylitis. The CDR3 region has the DNA TGCAGTGCTAGAGAATTCCCTAGCGGGGGGGCTTGGGCAGATACGCAGTATTTT. Amino acids: CSAREFPSGGAWADTQYF.